This T cell receptor (beta chain) was obtained from a study of shared clonotypes between healthy human individuals. The CDR3 has 15 amino acids. V lost 7 bases to trimming and J lost 2 bases; unmatched junction nucleotides: 11. Germline assignment: CDR1 LNHDA and CDR2 SQIVND (reference sequence). Study-level findings and limits: Collection of samples was limited to blood; tissue repertoires likely differ. It was expected that sequencing depth would affect clonotype sharing among donors.

The genomic DNA of each subset was split evenly across several immunoSEQ plates. The unsorted PBMC replicate PCRs were performed with about 300 ng DNA, 32,000 or so T cell genomes. Repertoires were generated with immunoSEQ multiplex PCR, while TCRdb's copy carries only in-frame clones and drops some. Among 450,000 to 500,000 clones, around 80% were seen once, and the ten largest hold less than 15%. Regarding this clone: Its target is unknown.

The sequence was obtained from a woman between 40 and 50 years old in good health. Some clones in this sample may be carry-over from other donors' samples. Sequences were obtained from PBMCs. J is TRBJ2-7 and V is TRBV19, with 7 bases that match TRBD1. CDR3 DNA sequence: TGTGCCAGTACCATATCCGGTGGGACAGCCTACGAGCAGTACTTC. This translates into CASTISGGTAYEQYF.